Shown below are 30 T cell receptor beta chains from a single sample sequenced in a study of blood T cell repertoires in COVID-19 (dated by TCRdb to 2018 to 2021). Library generation was performed with the immunoSEQ multiplex PCR assay. This is the immuneACCESS table as TCRdb keeps it, with only in-frame sequences that have V and J called. A part of the clones is gone; compared with another copy, unresolved V genes explain less than half, and the rest is unexplained. The sample records 90,000 to 95,000 clones, around nine tenths of which are singletons. The ten largest clones represent roughly 8.7% of the sample. The sample was peripheral blood. These receptors all come from a woman aged 70-85 years with acute or convalescent COVID-19.

The chain carries TRBV7-3 and TRBJ1-1, with D possibly TRBD1 on 6 matching bases. The V end was cut by 3 bases, the J end by 3 bases, with 14 bases between. CDR3 size: 15 residues. CDR1 and CDR2 (germline): SGHTA, FQGTGA. CDR3 loop: CASSFNRVVDTEAFF. Written as DNA, the CDR3 is TGTGCCAGCAGCTTTAACAGGGTAGTAGACACTGAAGCTTTCTTT.

The chain uses TRBV5-1 and TRBJ2-3, with D tentatively TRBD2 (5 bases). The germline V gene has CDR1 SGHRS and CDR2 YFSETQ. V was shortened by 4 bases and J by 4 bases, with 7 bases between the two germline ends. The CDR3 loop spans 12 amino acids. The CDR3 DNA is TGCGCCAGCAGCCTACTAGCAGATACGCAGTATTTT. This gives the protein CASSLLADTQYF.

The V and J genes are TRBV30 and TRBJ1-2, with unresolved D. CDR1 GTSNPN and CDR2 SVGIG come from the germline V gene (reference sequence). The CDR3 has 11 amino acids. The ends were cut back, 4 bases at V and 9 bases at J, with 12 bases in the middle. The CDR3 DNA is TGTGCCTGGAAGGACTGGGATCGCTACACCTTC. Encoded protein: CAWKDWDRYTF.

This chain connects TRBV11-2 to TRBJ1-2, with D possibly matching TRBD1 (6 bases). The germline V gene has CDR1 SGHAT and CDR2 FQNNGV. The CDR3 length is 13 residues. V was pared by 5 bases and J by 0 bases, with 7 bases between. In nucleotides, the CDR3 is TGTGCCAGCAGCCCAGGGGCTAACTATGGCTACACCTTC. This encodes CASSPGANYGYTF.

The V call is TRBV28, the J call TRBJ2-7; D is uncertain. The V and J ends lost 7 bases and 4 bases respectively, with 11 bases between them. From germline, CDR1 is MDHEN and CDR2 SYDVKM. The CDR3 is 12 residues long. In DNA form, the CDR3 reads TGTGCCAGCAACCGAGGCGGTTACGAGCAGTACTTC. This translates into CASNRGGYEQYF.

The J gene is TRBJ1-6, the V gene TRBV19; TRBD1 aligns across 9 bases. The CDR3 spans 13 residues. V lost 10 bases and J lost 7; bases outside the gene matches: 5. In germline, CDR1 is LNHDA, CDR2 SQIVND (reference sequence). For the CDR3, the DNA is TGTGCCACCGCGGGGACAGGGAATTCACCCCTCCACTTT. The encoded protein is CATAGTGNSPLHF. Supplemented by reference TRBV19 and TRBJ1-6, the full variable domain reads DGGITQSPKYLFRKEGQNVTLSCEQNLNHDAMYWYRQDPGQGLRLIYYSQIVNDFQKGDIAEGYSVSREKKESFPLTVTSAQKNPTAFYLCATAGTGNSPLHFGNGTRLTVT.

The rearrangement links TRBV5-4 to TRBJ2-2, with 13 bases identical to TRBD2. Trimming at V came to 3 bases and at J to 10 bases, leaving 6 bases not matched to a gene. The CDR3 runs to 15 residues. Germline V gives CDR1 SGHNT, CDR2 YYREEE (reference sequence). In DNA form, the CDR3 reads TGTGCCAGCAGCTCCGGGACTAGCGGGGTGTTGGAGCTGTTTTTT. This translates into CASSSGTSGVLELFF.

The V gene is TRBV2, the J gene TRBJ2-1; 12 bases match TRBD2. The CDR3 has 14 amino acids. The V and J ends lost 8 bases and 7 bases, in that order; junction bases with no gene match: 6. Germline V gene sequence: CDR1 SNHLY, CDR2 FYNNEI. For the CDR3, the DNA is TGTGCCAGCCAAGGACTAGCGGGATGGAATGAGCAGTTCTTC. This sequence encodes CASQGLAGWNEQFF.

This chain connects TRBV5-4 to TRBJ2-7; D possibly corresponds to TRBD1 (6 bases). CDR1 SGHNT and CDR2 YYREEE come from the germline V gene (reference sequence). The CDR3 length is 15 residues. V lost 4 bases, J lost 3 bases, and 17 bases lay in between. CDR3 sequence: CASSLPGAVSYEQYF. CDR3 coding DNA: TGTGCCAGCAGCCTCCCAGGGGCAGTCAGCTACGAGCAGTACTTC. The full variable domain, its missing parts supplied by reference TRBV5-4 and TRBJ2-7, is ETGVTQSPTHLIKTRGQQVTLRCSSQSGHNTVSWYQQALGQGPQFIFQYYREEENGRGNFPPRFSGLQFPNYSSELNVNALELDDSALYLCASSLPGAVSYEQYFGPGTRLTVT.

This sequence joins TRBV28 and TRBJ2-7; 7 bases line up with TRBD1. V lost 3 bases to trimming and J lost 2 bases; unmatched junction nucleotides: 7. Germline CDR1 reads MDHEN; CDR2 reads SYDVKM. The CDR3 spans 15 residues. The CDR3 DNA is TGTGCCAGCAGTTTTTTGACAGGGAACACCTACGAGCAGTACTTC. This codes for CASSFLTGNTYEQYF.

Concerning this clone: The junction departs from the called germline gene at one end, perhaps through a read error. V gene TRBV10-1 combines with J gene TRBJ1-1, with D unclear. There are 13 residues in the CDR3. Germline values: CDR1 WNHNN, CDR2 SYGVQD (reference sequence). CDR3 bases: TGCGCCAGCAGTCCGAGGGCGAACGCTGAAGCTTTCTTT. Its protein is CASSPRANAEAFF.

The chain combines TRBV24-1 with TRBJ2-7; TRBD2 matches 10 bases. The trim removed 2 bases at V and 4 bases at J, leaving 1 base unmatched. This CDR3 has 14 residues. Germline loops: CDR1 KGHDR, CDR2 SFDVKD. This CDR3 reads CATSDWTSGYEQYF. The CDR3 DNA reads TGTGCCACCAGTGATTGGACTAGCGGATACGAGCAGTACTTC.

The J gene is TRBJ1-2, the V gene TRBV12-3 or TRBV12-4; no definite D call. Trimming pared 6 bases from V and 2 bases from J, leaving 10 bases between. This CDR3 is built from 13 residues. CDR3 DNA sequence: TGTGCCAGCAGCCCTAAATTCAACTATGGCTACACCTTC. This gives the protein CASSPKFNYGYTF.

V usage is TRBV15 and J usage is TRBJ1-4; D gene uncertain. The V and J ends lost 1 base and 4 bases respectively, with 10 bases between them. The CDR3 consists of 15 residues. CDR1 is LNHNV and CDR2 is YYDKDF in the germline V gene (reference sequence). CDR3 region: CATSRGHFGNEKLFF. The CDR3 bases are TGTGCCACCAGCAGAGGACACTTTGGTAATGAAAAACTGTTTTTT.

The rearrangement links TRBV29-1 to TRBJ2-3; D possibly corresponds to TRBD1 (5 bases). This CDR3 contains 12 residues. Trimming cost V 2 bases and J 4 bases, with 7 bases left between them. Germline CDR1 reads SQVTM; CDR2 reads ANQGSEA. CDR3 DNA: TGCAGCGTTGAAATGGGGCCAGATACGCAGTATTTT. It yields the protein CSVEMGPDTQYF.

The J gene is TRBJ2-7, the V gene TRBV27, with D perhaps matching TRBD1 (6 bases). Trimming pared 0 bases from V and 3 bases from J, leaving 9 bases between. Germline V lookup: CDR1 MNHEY, CDR2 SMNVEV (reference sequence). This CDR3 has 14 amino acids. This CDR3 reads CASSLSSRGYEQYF. CDR3 nucleotide sequence: TGTGCCAGCAGTTTATCATCCAGGGGCTACGAGCAGTACTTC.

The V call is TRBV28, the J call TRBJ2-7, with a possible D match to TRBD2 (7 bases). CDR3 size: 14 residues. Trimming stripped 3 bases from V and 3 bases from J, with 12 bases between. CDR1 and CDR2 from the germline V gene are MDHEN and SYDVKM. Here the CDR3 reads CASSFGGRFYEQYF. Here the CDR3 DNA reads TGTGCCAGCAGTTTCGGGGGGCGCTTCTACGAGCAGTACTTC.

V is TRBV3-1 (or the pseudogene TRBV3-2) and J is TRBJ2-7; TRBD1 matches 9 bases. The CDR3 spans 14 residues. V lost 3 bases and J lost 4; bases outside the gene matches: 4. In germline, CDR1 is LGHDT, CDR2 YNNKEL (reference sequence). The CDR3 loop is CASSQPGQGYEQYF. The CDR3 DNA is TGTGCCAGCAGCCAGCCGGGACAGGGTTACGAGCAGTACTTC.

This clone has just a few counts. CDR3: CASSQKLATTYEQYF. CDR3 coding DNA: TGTGCCAGCTCACAAAAACTAGCGACTACCTACGAGCAGTACTTC. The chain carries TRBV18 and TRBJ2-7, with TRBD2 matching 7 bases. Germline CDR1 and CDR2: KGHSH and LQKENI. V was clipped by 4 bases and J by 2 bases; unmatched bases: 8. This CDR3 is 15 amino acids long.

This clone has only a few counts. The chain uses TRBV30 and TRBJ1-6; D is ambiguous. Germline CDR1 GTSNPN, CDR2 SVGIG (reference sequence). V was shortened by 5 bases and J by 10 bases, with 12 bases between the two germline ends. This CDR3 has 12 amino acids. The CDR3 region is CAWGPPLSPLHF. For the CDR3, the DNA is TGTGCCTGGGGCCCCCCCCTCTCACCCCTCCACTTT.

The chain joins TRBV27 to TRBJ1-4, with D unclear. Per the germline V gene, CDR1 is MNHEY and CDR2 is SMNVEV (reference sequence). The V and J ends lost 0 bases and 7 bases respectively, with 9 bases between them. CDR3 length equals 14 residues. CDR3 DNA sequence: TGTGCCAGCAGTTTATCCCCAGGTTCTGAAAAACTGTTTTTT. This translates into CASSLSPGSEKLFF. The whole variable domain, remainder taken from reference TRBV27 and TRBJ1-4, is EAQVTQNPRYLITVTGKKLTVTCSQNMNHEYMSWYRQDPGLGLRQIYYSMNVEVTDKGDVPEGYKVSRKEKRNFPLILESPSPNQTSLYFCASSLSPGSEKLFFGSGTQLSVL.

This clone was detected once. V is TRBV7-9 and J is TRBJ2-7; 10 nucleotides match TRBD1. Germline-derived CDR1 and CDR2 are SEHNR and FQNEAQ (reference sequence). This CDR3 contains 16 residues. Trimming cost V 5 bases and J 4 bases; bases outside gene matches: 11. CDR3: CASSPHKTGGAYEQYF. The CDR3 DNA is TGTGCCAGCAGCCCGCACAAGACAGGGGGCGCTTACGAGCAGTACTTC.

The CDR3 coding sequence is TGTGCCAGCAGCTCGACATTGGTCGATGAGCAGTTCTTC. Encoded protein: CASSSTLVDEQFF. This chain connects TRBV11-1 to TRBJ2-1; D gene unclear. This CDR3 contains 13 residues. Germline assignment: CDR1 SGHAT and CDR2 FQDESV (reference sequence). Trimming cost V 4 bases and J 8 bases, with 12 bases left between them.

The rearrangement links TRBV2 to TRBJ2-7; TRBD1 matches at 8 bases. With 6 bases clipped from V and 4 bases from J, the junction kept 5 bases outside the gene matches. Germline CDR1 reads SNHLY; CDR2 reads FYNNEI. There are 13 residues in the CDR3. The CDR3 reads CASRDRALYEQYF. For the CDR3, the DNA is TGTGCCAGCAGGGACAGGGCATTATACGAGCAGTACTTC.

The genes are TRBV12-3 or TRBV12-4 and TRBJ2-5, with 7 bases aligning to TRBD2. The CDR3 has 13 residues. V lost 6 bases to trimming and J lost 2 bases; unmatched junction nucleotides: 3. CDR3 nucleotides: TGTGCCAGCAGACCGGGACTACAAGAGACCCAGTACTTC. Encoded protein: CASRPGLQETQYF.

V and J are TRBV10-1 and TRBJ1-5; D gene uncertain. Trimming removed 2 bases from V and 4 bases from J, with 6 bases in between. The CDR3 extends over 13 amino acids. Germline V gene data show CDR1 as WNHNN and CDR2 as SYGVQD (reference sequence). The CDR3 DNA reads TGCGCCAGCAGTGAGAATCCGAATCAGCCCCAGCATTTT. Translated, it gives CASSENPNQPQHF.

The rearrangement uses TRBV30 and TRBJ2-3; TRBD2 aligns across 7 bases. The junction had 7 bases not matched to a gene; V was cut back by 4 bases and J by 0 bases. This CDR3 region has 15 residues. Germline CDR1 is GTSNPN and CDR2 is SVGIG (reference sequence). The DNA of the CDR3 is TGTGCCTGGACCCATCTAGCGGCTAGCACAGATACGCAGTATTTT. This sequence encodes CAWTHLAASTDTQYF.

This clone has more than one count but fewer than ten. V gene TRBV30 combines with J gene TRBJ2-7; 8 positions match TRBD1. CDR3 size: 16 residues. The V gene's germline CDR1 is GTSNPN and CDR2 SVGIG (reference sequence). V lost 2 bases to trimming and J lost 0 bases; unmatched junction nucleotides: 9. The CDR3 DNA reads as TGTGCCTGGAGTCCCCTGCGACAGGGGATCTCCTACGAGCAGTACTTC. Residues: CAWSPLRQGISYEQYF.

V and J are TRBV19 and TRBJ2-3; 7 nucleotides match TRBD1. This CDR3 has 14 amino acids. With V trimmed by 3 bases and J by 2 bases, 2 bases remained unmatched. Germline lookup yields CDR1 LNHDA and CDR2 SQIVND (reference sequence). CDR3: CASSITGATDTQYF. CDR3 in DNA: TGTGCCAGTAGTATCACAGGGGCCACAGATACGCAGTATTTT. Drawing the rest from reference TRBV19 and TRBJ2-3, the complete variable domain is DGGITQSPKYLFRKEGQNVTLSCEQNLNHDAMYWYRQDPGQGLRLIYYSQIVNDFQKGDIAEGYSVSREKKESFPLTVTSAQKNPTAFYLCASSITGATDTQYFGPGTRLTVL.

The chain uses TRBV29-1 and TRBJ2-3; weak D call: TRBD1 (6 bases). The V end was cut by 1 base, the J end by 1 base, with 6 bases between. The CDR3 runs 13 residues. Per germline, CDR1 SQVTM and CDR2 ANQGSEA. CDR3 in amino acids: CSVEGTGTDTQYF. DNA of the CDR3: TGCAGCGTTGAAGGGACAGGCACAGATACGCAGTATTTT.